The source of this TCR beta chain is a study of CD8+ T cells in alopecia areata. Extraction of RNA preceded its reverse transcription into cDNA, which served as the sequencing template. Generated by immunoSEQ multiplex PCR, the TCRdb table keeps only in-frame clones and is missing some. Found here are approximately 210,000 clones, 50% to 70% of them singletons; the top ten hold approximately 1.4%. CDR3 length equals 11 residues. V lost 3 bases and J lost 13, with 13 bases in between. Germline lookup yields CDR1 MDHEN and CDR2 SYDVKM. Treatment denoted: oral pan-JAK inhibitor, 5-10 mg twice daily. Material: CD4+ T cells sorted from blood, obtained around week 50, from a patient treated with tofacitinib. The chain couples TRBV28 to TRBJ2-7; perhaps TRBD2 as D (5 bases). The receptor's source is a human donor with alopecia areata. CDR3 amino acids: CASSFRGRGYF. In nucleotides, the CDR3 is TGTGCCAGCAGTTTTCGGGGAAGAGGATACTTC.